This T cell receptor beta chain was obtained from a study of blood T cell repertoires in COVID-19. Sequenced by immunoSEQ multiplex PCR; TCRdb stores in-frame clones only, minus some. The sample records 150,000 to 200,000 clones, roughly 76% being singletons. Patients at the Seattle site were enrolled during active infection and followed longitudinally. The CDR3 spans 16 residues. The germline gives CDR1 SEHNR, CDR2 FQNEAQ (reference sequence). Losses at the gene ends were 3 bases for V and 0 bases for J; bases not matched to a gene: 1. This chain links TRBV7-9 with TRBJ2-3; 12 bases are a match to TRBD2. Material for sequencing was peripheral blood. The TCR was taken from a woman in her forties with COVID-19, enrolled during active disease. CDR3 residues: CASSFTSGGSTDTQYF. CDR3 in DNA: TGTGCCAGCAGCTTTACTAGCGGGGGGAGCACAGATACGCAGTATTTT.